Shown below are 18 T cell receptor beta chains from a single sample sequenced in a study of blood T cell repertoires in COVID-19. TCRdb's table, derived via immunoSEQ multiplex PCR, lists solely in-frame clones and lacks some. Of about 160,000 clones listed, more than 70% are singletons. The sequenced sample consisted of PBMCs or T cells enriched from blood (not recorded which). All receptors come from a man in his 60s who had recovered from COVID-19.

The chain joins TRBV5-5 to TRBJ2-6; TRBD1 aligns across 9 bases. V lost 4 bases to trimming and J lost 2 bases; unmatched junction nucleotides: 16. Germline V lookup: CDR1 SGHKS, CDR2 YYEKEE (reference sequence). The CDR3 length is 20 residues. The CDR3 here is CASSKILRDRVLAGANVLTF. The DNA for the CDR3 is TGTGCCAGCAGCAAGATATTAAGGGACAGGGTACTTGCTGGGGCCAACGTCCTGACTTTC.

The chain is built from TRBV25-1 and TRBJ2-5; tentative D call: TRBD2 (5 bases). Germline lookup yields CDR1 MGHDK and CDR2 SYGVNS. V lost 2 bases, J lost 5 bases, and 12 bases lay in between. The CDR3 has 14 amino acids. DNA of the CDR3: TGTGCCAGCAGTGAAGTGGGAGTAAGGGAGACCCAGTACTTC. Amino acid sequence: CASSEVGVRETQYF.

The V call is TRBV18, the J call TRBJ1-3, with a possible D match to TRBD1 (6 bases). The CDR3 sequence is 16 residues long. CDR1 is KGHSH and CDR2 is LQKENI in the germline V gene. V was shortened by 3 bases and J by 0 bases, with 12 bases between the two germline ends. Here the CDR3 DNA reads TGTGCCAGCTCACCCGACAGGTCCTTCTCTGGAAACACCATATATTTT. This encodes CASSPDRSFSGNTIYF. Full variable domain (outside the CDR3, taken from reference TRBV18 and TRBJ1-3): NAGVMQNPRHLVRRRGQEARLRCSPMKGHSHVYWYRQLPEEGLKFMVYLQKENIIDESGMPKERFSAEFPKEGPSILRIQQVVRGDSAAYFCASSPDRSFSGNTIYFGEGSWLTVV.

The chain recombines TRBV5-4 with TRBJ1-4; TRBD1 might be the D (5 bases). The CDR3 loop spans 14 amino acids. Germline CDR1 is SGHNT and CDR2 is YYREEE (reference sequence). Trimming removed 1 base from V and 3 bases from J, with 7 bases in between. The CDR3 reads CASSLQGSNEKLFF. Written as DNA, the CDR3 is TGTGCCAGCAGCTTGCAGGGATCTAATGAAAAACTGTTTTTT.

The chain has TRBV28 and TRBJ2-5, with TRBD1 matching 7 bases. Germline CDR1 and CDR2: MDHEN and SYDVKM. The CDR3 has 17 residues. Unmatched junction bases numbered 10, after V lost 1 base and J lost 2 bases. Here the CDR3 DNA reads TGTGCCAGCAGTTTATCCACACCGTACAGGGGACAAGAGACCCAGTACTTC. It codes for CASSLSTPYRGQETQYF.

The chain couples TRBV5-8 to TRBJ1-1; D gene unclear. Germline CDR1 and CDR2: SGHTS and YDEGEE. Between the trimmed V and J ends, which lost 0 bases and 0 bases, there was a span of 21 bases. The CDR3 consists of 19 residues. The CDR3 loop is CASSLDPDSWLRMNTEAFF. DNA of the CDR3: TGTGCCAGCAGCTTGGATCCCGACTCTTGGTTGCGCATGAACACTGAAGCTTTCTTT.

The rearrangement joins TRBV2 to TRBJ1-1; D is possibly TRBD1 (6 bases). The germline CDR1 and CDR2 sequences are SNHLY and FYNNEI. This CDR3 has 15 amino acids. The V end was cut by 5 bases, the J end by 4 bases, with 17 bases between. The CDR3 protein is CASSTKQGGGTEAFF. CDR3 in DNA: TGTGCCAGCAGTACCAAACAAGGGGGGGGCACTGAAGCTTTCTTT.

The J gene is TRBJ2-5, the V gene TRBV19; D might be TRBD1 (5 bases). Per the germline V gene, CDR1 is LNHDA and CDR2 is SQIVND (reference sequence). V lost 4 bases and J 3 bases, leaving 12 bases between the germline ends. The CDR3 loop spans 14 amino acids. The CDR3 sequence is CASSTWTFKETQYF. CDR3 nucleotides: TGTGCCAGTAGTACCTGGACATTTAAAGAGACCCAGTACTTC.

The chain carries TRBV5-5 and TRBJ2-5; 7 nucleotides agree with TRBD1. With 1 base clipped from V and 2 bases from J, the junction kept 11 bases outside the gene matches. This CDR3 has 17 amino acids. The V gene's germline CDR1 is SGHKS and CDR2 YYEKEE (reference sequence). In DNA form, the CDR3 reads TGTGCCAGCAGCTTGAGTTTATCTGGGACAGCGCAAGAGACCCAGTACTTC. Translation: CASSLSLSGTAQETQYF.

V and J are TRBV28 and TRBJ2-7; 11 bases align to TRBD2. The trim removed 6 bases at V and 4 bases at J, leaving 11 bases unmatched. Germline CDR1 and CDR2: MDHEN and SYDVKM. The CDR3 has 16 amino acids. For the CDR3, the DNA is TGTGCCAGCAGCCTAACTCTAGCGGGGGGAAGATACGAGCAGTACTTC. Protein sequence: CASSLTLAGGRYEQYF. The full variable domain, with the rest looked up from reference TRBV28 and TRBJ2-7, is DVKVTQSSRYLVKRTGEKVFLECVQDMDHENMFWYRQDPGLGLRLIYFSYDVKMKEKGDIPEGYSVSREKKERFSLILESASTNQTSMYLCASSLTLAGGRYEQYFGPGTRLTVT.

The chain links TRBV5-6 to TRBJ1-2, with TRBD1 identical over 8 bases. This CDR3 region has 13 residues. Per the germline V gene, CDR1 is SGHDT and CDR2 is YYEEEE. The ends lost 4 bases at V and 5 bases at J; junction bases unmatched: 4. DNA of the CDR3: TGTGCCAGCAGCCGACAGGGGATATATGGCTACACCTTC. Its translation: CASSRQGIYGYTF.

The gene calls are TRBV19 and TRBJ2-7; 8 bases map to TRBD1. J gave up 4 bases and V 3 bases, and 5 bases lay outside the gene matches. This CDR3 spans 14 amino acids. CDR1 is LNHDA, CDR2 SQIVND, per germline (reference sequence). The CDR3: CASSIPGQVYEQYF. The CDR3 DNA reads TGTGCCAGTAGTATCCCGGGACAGGTATACGAGCAGTACTTC. The variable domain in full, with the rest retrieved from reference TRBV19 and TRBJ2-7, is DGGITQSPKYLFRKEGQNVTLSCEQNLNHDAMYWYRQDPGQGLRLIYYSQIVNDFQKGDIAEGYSVSREKKESFPLTVTSAQKNPTAFYLCASSIPGQVYEQYFGPGTRLTVT.

J is TRBJ2-3 and V is TRBV6-4, with 10 bases lining up with TRBD2. Germline loops: CDR1 MRHNA, CDR2 SNTAGT. The V gene end was trimmed by 6 bases and the J gene end by 1 base; junction bases not matched to a gene: 4. The CDR3 has 15 residues. The CDR3 coding sequence is TGTGCCAGCAGAGGAGCGGGAGGGGGCACAGATACGCAGTATTTT. This encodes CASRGAGGGTDTQYF.

J is TRBJ1-2 and V is TRBV6-6; no definite D call. There are 12 residues in the CDR3. The germline CDR1 and CDR2 sequences are MNHNY and SVGAGI (reference sequence). Trimming cost V 5 bases and J 8 bases, with 12 bases left between them. CDR3 sequence: CASSPRREGYTF. DNA for the CDR3: TGTGCCAGCAGTCCGAGAAGGGAGGGCTACACCTTC.

The CDR3 region is CASSFPGQETQYF. The CDR3 DNA follows: TGTGCCAGCAGCTTCCCAGGGCAAGAGACCCAGTACTTC. The chain carries TRBV5-5 and TRBJ2-5, with D tentatively TRBD1 (5 bases). V was trimmed by 2 bases and J by 2 bases, leaving 7 bases between them. This CDR3 spans 13 amino acids. Germline CDR1 is SGHKS and CDR2 is YYEKEE (reference sequence).

The gene calls are TRBV29-1 and TRBJ1-2, with D possibly being TRBD1 (6 bases). Germline CDR1 and CDR2: SQVTM and ANQGSEA. V lost 6 bases and J lost 5, with 25 bases in between. The CDR3 sequence is 16 residues long. The CDR3 here is CSVGGGAESSKYGYTF. The CDR3 DNA is TGCAGCGTAGGGGGAGGGGCCGAATCGAGCAAGTATGGCTACACCTTC.

The count of this clone is one. The V call is TRBV7-8, the J call TRBJ1-3; TRBD1 is a possible D gene (5 bases). V gave up 5 bases and J gave up 2 bases, with 10 bases separating them. The CDR3 sequence is 14 residues long. Per germline, CDR1 SGHVS and CDR2 FQNEAQ. CDR3 DNA sequence: TGTGCCAGCAGCCTCCCCAGGGCTGGAAACACCATATATTTT. It translates to CASSLPRAGNTIYF.

V is TRBV30 and J is TRBJ1-2; no definite D call. The CDR3 has 12 amino acids. The ends were cut back, 0 bases at V and 2 bases at J, with 4 bases in the middle. Germline V CDR1 and CDR2: GTSNPN, SVGIG (reference sequence). Written as DNA, the CDR3 is TGTGCCTGGAGTGTACTAAACTATGGCTACACCTTC. Protein product: CAWSVLNYGYTF.